The 13 T cell receptor beta chains listed next were all sequenced from one sample in a study of immune cell composition in non-small cell lung cancer. Normal lung was taken at the farthest possible site, at least 3 cm from tumour. Here immunoSEQ multiplex PCR was the method, and the copy in TCRdb shows in-frame clones only, minus some. The sample contains 3,000 to 4,500 clones, under 80% of which appear only once. Material: non-adjacent lung tissue. The receptors originated from a human donor with non-small cell lung cancer.

The J gene is TRBJ1-6, the V gene TRBV5-1; 8 bases align to TRBD1. Germline V gene lookup returns CDR1 SGHRS and CDR2 YFSETQ. The CDR3 loop spans 19 amino acids. After removal of 0 bases from V and 0 bases from J, the junction contained 8 bases not matched to a gene. The chain's CDR3 is CASSLVGRTGSSYNSPLHF. In DNA form, the CDR3 reads TGCGCCAGCAGCTTGGTGGGGCGGACAGGGAGCTCCTATAATTCACCCCTCCACTTT. The complete variable domain, with remaining parts taken from reference TRBV5-1 and TRBJ1-6, reads KAGVTQTPRYLIKTRGQQVTLSCSPISGHRSVSWYQQTPGQGLQFLFEYFSETQRNKGNFPGRFSGRQFSNSRSEMNVSTLELGDSALYLCASSLVGRTGSSYNSPLHFGNGTRLTVT.

This chain uses TRBV7-2 with TRBJ1-1, with TRBD1 matching over 7 bases. Germline CDR1 reads SGHTA; CDR2 reads FQGNSA. CDR3 size: 15 residues. V gave up 1 base and J gave up 5 bases; unmatched junction bases: 7. The CDR3 nucleotides read TGTGCCAGCAGCTTAGACTCGGCAGGGGGTACTGAAGCTTTCTTT. It codes for CASSLDSAGGTEAFF.

The J gene is TRBJ2-6, the V gene TRBV5-4; a possible D gene is TRBD2 (5 bases). The germline gives CDR1 SGHNT, CDR2 YYREEE (reference sequence). This CDR3 contains 16 residues. Trimming took 0 bases from V and 0 from J, leaving 7 bases between them. The CDR3 spells CASSLGRGSGANVLTF. CDR3 DNA sequence: TGTGCCAGCAGCTTGGGTCGGGGCTCTGGGGCCAACGTCCTGACTTTC.

The chain carries TRBV9 and TRBJ1-1, with D maybe TRBD1 (5 bases). The germline gives CDR1 SGDLS, CDR2 YYNGEE. V dropped 0 bases and J dropped 2 bases, with 14 bases sitting between them. This CDR3 has 16 residues. The CDR3 protein is CASSVGAGGLNTEAFF. CDR3 DNA sequence: TGTGCCAGCAGCGTAGGAGCGGGGGGTTTAAACACTGAAGCTTTCTTT. Full variable domain (remainder filled in from reference TRBV9 and TRBJ1-1): DSGVTQTPKHLITATGQRVTLRCSPRSGDLSVYWYQQSLDQGLQFLIQYYNGEERAKGNILERFSAQQFPDLHSELNLSSLELGDSALYFCASSVGAGGLNTEAFFGQGTRLTVV.

The chain carries TRBV7-8 and TRBJ1-1, with 10 bases fitting TRBD1. V trimming: 0 bases; J trimming: 3 bases; junction bases outside the gene matches: 4. The germline V gene has CDR1 SGHVS and CDR2 FQNEAQ. This CDR3 is built from 16 residues. CDR3 loop: CASSLAGTGVHTEAFF. The CDR3, as DNA: TGTGCCAGCAGCTTAGCCGGGACAGGGGTGCACACTGAAGCTTTCTTT.

The J gene is TRBJ2-7, the V gene TRBV4-2, with D possibly being TRBD1 (6 bases). Germline V gene sequence: CDR1 LGHNA, CDR2 YNFKEQ. CDR3 length equals 15 residues. V was pared by 0 bases and J by 3 bases, with 12 bases between. The CDR3, as DNA: TGTGCCAGCAGCCAAGATCCCGGACAGATCTACGAGCAGTACTTC. As protein: CASSQDPGQIYEQYF.

The V and J genes are TRBV9 and TRBJ1-2; perhaps TRBD1 as D (6 bases). Between the trimmed V and J ends, which lost 4 bases and 2 bases, there was a span of 21 bases. The CDR3 length is 17 residues. Germline lookup yields CDR1 SGDLS and CDR2 YYNGEE. The chain's CDR3 is CASSPPFTGRRNYGYTF. The CDR3 nucleotides read TGTGCCAGCAGCCCGCCCTTTACAGGGCGTCGCAACTATGGCTACACCTTC.

The rearrangement links TRBV27 to TRBJ2-5, with D possibly matching TRBD2 (5 bases). From germline, CDR1 is MNHEY and CDR2 SMNVEV (reference sequence). Trimming removed 5 bases from V and 2 bases from J, with 15 bases in between. CDR3 length: 15 amino acids. This chain's CDR3 is CASSGLSGTQETQYF. Here the CDR3 DNA reads TGTGCCAGCAGTGGGCTGAGCGGAACTCAAGAGACCCAGTACTTC.

J is TRBJ2-7 and V is TRBV11-2, with 8 bases that match TRBD1. Trimming removed 3 bases from V and 3 bases from J; junction bases left unmatched: 4. Germline V gene data show CDR1 as SGHAT and CDR2 as FQNNGV. The CDR3 runs to 14 residues. CDR3: CASSFQGANYEQYF. The DNA for the CDR3 is TGTGCCAGCAGCTTTCAGGGGGCTAACTACGAGCAGTACTTC.

This sequence joins TRBV5-4 and TRBJ2-3; 9 bases match TRBD2. Trimming cost V 2 bases and J 5 bases; bases outside gene matches: 6. Per the germline V gene, CDR1 is SGHNT and CDR2 is YYREEE (reference sequence). The CDR3 is 15 amino acids. The CDR3 coding sequence is TGTGCCAGCAGCTTCGAGCGGGAGGCTAGAGATACGCAGTATTTT. Amino acids: CASSFEREARDTQYF.

V and J are TRBV7-2 and TRBJ1-5, with D possibly TRBD1 on 6 matching bases. V was cut by 5 bases and J by 5 bases, with 16 bases left in between. Germline V gene lookup returns CDR1 SGHTA and CDR2 FQGNSA. The CDR3 consists of 15 residues. CDR3 sequence reads: CASSAGAAGDQPQHF. The CDR3 DNA reads TGTGCCAGCAGCGCGGGGGCGGCAGGGGATCAGCCCCAGCATTTT.

This chain connects TRBV7-6 to TRBJ1-1; D is unclear. Per germline, CDR1 SGHVS and CDR2 FNYEAQ. This CDR3 is 16 amino acids long. The V end was cut by 0 bases, the J end by 1 base, with 12 bases between. CDR3 sequence reads: CASSLAPFGENTEAFF. The CDR3 DNA reads TGTGCCAGCAGCTTAGCCCCCTTCGGGGAGAACACTGAAGCTTTCTTT.

The rearrangement joins TRBV11-2 to TRBJ2-1, with a tentative D call TRBD1 (5 bases). The CDR3 has 15 amino acids. V lost 2 bases, J lost 4 bases, and 12 bases lay in between. Germline V gene lookup returns CDR1 SGHAT and CDR2 FQNNGV. The CDR3 DNA reads as TGTGCCAGCAGCTTAACCCCGGACACTTACAATGAGCAGTTCTTC. Its protein is CASSLTPDTYNEQFF.